These 20 T cell receptor beta chains came from one sample sequenced in a study of cytotoxic CD8 clonotypes in ibrutinib-treated CLL. Only in-frame clones appear in the TCRdb table, and some are missing; sequencing was by immunoSEQ multiplex PCR. The sample yields over 120,000 clones, around 80% seen once. The specimen comprised PBMCs, sampled after 36 months of ibrutinib treatment. The receptors come from a human donor with chronic lymphocytic leukemia.

This chain connects TRBV18 to TRBJ2-3, with D unresolved. V lost 2 bases, J lost 3 bases, and 6 bases lay in between. The CDR3 consists of 13 residues. The germline V gene encodes CDR1 KGHSH and CDR2 LQKENI. The CDR3 DNA reads TGTGCCAGCTCACCAGTATTTACAGATACGCAGTATTTT. Amino acid sequence: CASSPVFTDTQYF.

This clone has a single count. This sequence joins TRBV5-1 and TRBJ2-1, with D hard to call. The V gene's germline CDR1 is SGHRS and CDR2 YFSETQ. The V end lost 6 bases, the J end lost 5 bases, and 15 bases lay between the germline ends. The CDR3 is made up of 14 amino acids. The CDR3 sequence: CASKSLTYDNEQFF. For the CDR3, the DNA is TGCGCCAGCAAATCGTTGACTTATGACAATGAGCAGTTCTTC.

By sample fraction, this clone is medium-sized. The rearrangement uses TRBV19 and TRBJ1-5; maybe TRBD1 (5 bases). V was shortened by 4 bases and J by 7 bases, with 11 bases between the two germline ends. This CDR3 is built from 13 residues. Germline CDR1 LNHDA, CDR2 SQIVND (reference sequence). CDR3 nucleotide sequence: TGTGCCAGTAGTAGTTCAAGACAGCAGCCCCAGCATTTT. Protein: CASSSSRQQPQHF.

The chain has TRBV5-1 and TRBJ2-2, with TRBD2 identical over 7 bases. V was pared by 2 bases and J by 5 bases, with 9 bases of the junction left unmatched. Germline V gene lookup returns CDR1 SGHRS and CDR2 YFSETQ. The CDR3 consists of 16 residues. CDR3 bases: TGCGCCAGCAGCTTAAGTGCGGGGAGGGCAACCGGGGAGCTGTTTTTT. Translated: CASSLSAGRATGELFF.

Only a few counts were recorded for this clone. The chain has TRBV18 and TRBJ2-3; 12 nucleotides align to TRBD2. Unmatched junction bases numbered 5, after V lost 2 bases and J lost 5 bases. From germline, CDR1 is KGHSH and CDR2 LQKENI. The CDR3 length is 16 residues. In DNA, the CDR3 is TGTGCCAGCTCACCATCGACTAGCGGGAGTGGAGATACGCAGTATTTT. This encodes CASSPSTSGSGDTQYF. The whole variable domain, remainder taken from reference TRBV18 and TRBJ2-3, is NAGVMQNPRHLVRRRGQEARLRCSPMKGHSHVYWYRQLPEEGLKFMVYLQKENIIDESGMPKERFSAEFPKEGPSILRIQQVVRGDSAAYFCASSPSTSGSGDTQYFGPGTRLTVL.

This clone was observed a handful of times. The gene calls are TRBV18 and TRBJ1-1; maybe TRBD1 (5 bases). The CDR3 runs to 13 residues. The germline V and J ends were trimmed by 2 bases and 4 bases, with 8 bases remaining between them. Germline CDR1 is KGHSH and CDR2 is LQKENI. CDR3 nucleotide sequence: TGTGCCAGCTCACCAATGACAGCCACTGAAGCTTTCTTT. As protein: CASSPMTATEAFF. The variable domain in full, completed from reference TRBV18 and TRBJ1-1, reads NAGVMQNPRHLVRRRGQEARLRCSPMKGHSHVYWYRQLPEEGLKFMVYLQKENIIDESGMPKERFSAEFPKEGPSILRIQQVVRGDSAAYFCASSPMTATEAFFGQGTRLTVV.

This clone was recorded a few times. V gene TRBV10-3 combines with J gene TRBJ2-7; 7 bases fit TRBD1. The V and J ends lost 10 bases and 3 bases, in that order; junction bases with no gene match: 9. The length of the CDR3 is 13 residues. CDR1 and CDR2 (germline): ENHRY, SYGVKD. CDR3 nucleotide sequence: TGTGCCACCACTCGGGACAGAAACTACGAGCAGTACTTC. Encoded protein: CATTRDRNYEQYF.

The chain links TRBV6-1 to TRBJ1-2; a weak D match, TRBD1 (6 bases). V was clipped by 3 bases and J by 1 base, with 18 bases between them. The CDR3 length is 17 residues. CDR1 is MNHNS, CDR2 SASEGT, per germline. In DNA, the CDR3 is TGTGCCAGCAGTGACCCCGGTTGGGGGGCCCTTAACTATGGCTACACCTTC. It is translated as CASSDPGWGALNYGYTF.

This chain links TRBV19 with TRBJ2-2, with D perhaps TRBD2 (5 bases). CDR3 length: 15 residues. The ends were cut back, 9 bases at V and 3 bases at J, with 17 bases in the middle. Germline V CDR1 and CDR2: LNHDA, SQIVND (reference sequence). CDR3 sequence: CASLRGSAHTGELFF. In nucleotides, the CDR3 is TGTGCCAGCCTCCGTGGTAGCGCCCACACCGGGGAGCTGTTTTTT.

J is TRBJ2-7 and V is TRBV7-2, with D tentatively TRBD2 (5 bases). The germline V gene has CDR1 SGHTA and CDR2 FQGNSA. The CDR3 totals 14 residues. V was shortened by 6 bases and J by 6 bases, with 18 bases between the two germline ends. DNA for the CDR3: TGTGCCAGCAGTAAACAGAGGGTGTTGGGCGAGCAGTACTTC. It codes for CASSKQRVLGEQYF.

The rearrangement links TRBV7-6 to TRBJ2-3; D is possibly TRBD1 (5 bases). The ends were cut back, 5 bases at V and 1 base at J, with 16 bases in the middle. The CDR3 loop spans 16 amino acids. Germline CDR1 SGHVS, CDR2 FNYEAQ. The CDR3 DNA follows: TGTGCCAGCAGCGTTAGACGGACAAGGGGCACAGATACGCAGTATTTT. It codes for CASSVRRTRGTDTQYF. The whole variable domain, remainder taken from reference TRBV7-6 and TRBJ2-3, is GAGVSQSPRYKVTKRGQDVALRCDPISGHVSLYWYRQALGQGPEFLTYFNYEAQQDKSGLPNDRFSAERPEGSISTLTIQRTEQRDSAMYRCASSVRRTRGTDTQYFGPGTRLTVL.

This clone occurred once. This chain links TRBV5-1 with TRBJ2-3; 10 bases are shared with TRBD1. Germline lookup yields CDR1 SGHRS and CDR2 YFSETQ. The CDR3 length is 15 residues. Trimming removed 0 bases from V and 5 bases from J; junction bases left unmatched: 3. The CDR3: CASSLVTGGKDTQYF. The CDR3 nucleotides read TGCGCCAGCAGCTTGGTGACAGGGGGCAAAGATACGCAGTATTTT.

This clone appeared once. The chain recombines TRBV18 with TRBJ2-7; D is perhaps TRBD2 (5 bases). This CDR3 contains 13 residues. The germline V gene encodes CDR1 KGHSH and CDR2 LQKENI. The ends were cut back, 2 bases at V and 2 bases at J, with 7 bases in the middle. The CDR3 here is CASSPETTYEQYF. In DNA form, the CDR3 reads TGTGCCAGCTCACCAGAGACTACCTACGAGCAGTACTTC.

The chain carries TRBV13 and TRBJ2-7; D may be TRBD2 (5 bases). Germline CDR1 is PRHDT and CDR2 is FYEKMQ (reference sequence). The CDR3 runs to 15 residues. Between the trimmed V and J ends, which lost 5 bases and 7 bases, there was a span of 21 bases. CDR3 nucleotide sequence: TGTGCCAGCAGCCCTACCTCTGGATCCGAGGGTGAGCAGTACTTC. Protein sequence: CASSPTSGSEGEQYF.

The V gene is TRBV5-1, the J gene TRBJ2-4; D not certain. Trimming left V 0 bases short and J 0 bases short, with 10 bases between. Per germline, CDR1 SGHRS and CDR2 YFSETQ. The CDR3 spans 16 residues. The CDR3 DNA sequence: TGCGCCAGCAGCTTGGGTTTTTCGAGAGCCAAAAACATTCAGTACTTC. Its translation: CASSLGFSRAKNIQYF. The full variable domain, with the rest looked up from reference TRBV5-1 and TRBJ2-4, is KAGVTQTPRYLIKTRGQQVTLSCSPISGHRSVSWYQQTPGQGLQFLFEYFSETQRNKGNFPGRFSGRQFSNSRSEMNVSTLELGDSALYLCASSLGFSRAKNIQYFGAGTRLSVL.

This chain links TRBV19 with TRBJ2-7; no definite D call. Trimming took 4 bases from V and 3 from J, leaving 4 bases between them. The CDR3 has 11 amino acids. Germline V CDR1 and CDR2: LNHDA, SQIVND (reference sequence). The DNA for the CDR3 is TGTGCCAGTAGTAACAGCTACGAGCAGTACTTC. This translates into CASSNSYEQYF.

As concerns this clone: Its ends do not fully match the called genes, so a read error is possible. The chain has TRBV28 and TRBJ2-3; D is undetermined. This CDR3 comprises 14 residues. Germline V gene data show CDR1 as MDHEN and CDR2 as SYDVKM. CDR3 residues: CAISGPTSTDTQYF. The CDR3 DNA follows: TGTGCCATCAGTGGCCCCACTAGCACAGATACGCAGTATTTT.

The rearrangement joins TRBV9 to TRBJ2-2; D not resolved. The V gene's germline CDR1 is SGDLS and CDR2 YYNGEE. The CDR3 has 11 amino acids. V was trimmed by 1 base and J by 8 bases, leaving 3 bases between them. DNA of the CDR3: TGTGCCAGCAGCGTAAGGGGGGAGCTGTTTTTT. The encoded protein is CASSVRGELFF.

This chain uses TRBV25-1 with TRBJ1-4, with D perhaps matching TRBD1 (6 bases). Germline V gives CDR1 MGHDK, CDR2 SYGVNS. V was pared by 6 bases and J by 13 bases, with 12 bases between. This CDR3 has 11 residues. As DNA, the CDR3 is TGTGCCAGCAGGGAGGGAGGGGGACTGTTTTTT. This codes for CASREGGGLFF.

This clone was observed many times. This chain joins TRBV5-1 and TRBJ1-1; the D gene is possibly TRBD1 (5 bases). This CDR3 has 14 amino acids. Germline CDR1 is SGHRS and CDR2 is YFSETQ. V dropped 4 bases and J dropped 0 bases, with 10 bases sitting between them. The CDR3 DNA follows: TGCGCCAGCAGCCCAAGGGGTTTGAACACTGAAGCTTTCTTT. It encodes CASSPRGLNTEAFF.